One TCR beta chain is described in this entry. This clonotype has a handful of counts. Its antigen is currently not known. No much larger clone is present one base from it, and per-base qualities are unavailable. V and J are truncated by 3 bases and 7 bases respectively, leaving an intervening sequence of 22 bases. From the germline V gene (reference sequence), CDR1 is DFQATT and CDR2 is SNEGSKA. The CDR3 spans 15 residues, from the cysteine through the phenylalanine. Only the CDR3 portion is preserved as DNA: 45 bases, with reading frame beginning at the first base. Ficoll-Paque density gradient centrifugation was the method used to isolate PBMCs. The sample belongs to a study of T-cell memory formation after mild COVID-19 (dated by TCRdb to about 2021). Background for the entire study: Most TCR sequence clusters were specific to one of the two donors. T-cell clones expanding and contracting after mild COVID-19 in two donors were tracked by longitudinal TCRalpha and TCRbeta repertoire sequencing. Two young, previously healthy adult volunteers made up the cohort, one male and one female. Study-level results and caveats: Clones contracting from day 15 to 85 had balanced CD4/CD8 phenotypes, while a second wave expanding from day 15 to 37 was biased towards CD4+. The detection of some responding clones in pre-infection memory suggests that pre-existing cross-reactive memory T cells joined the SARS-CoV-2 response. Only two mild cases were covered by the study, and larger cohorts that include severe cases with pre-infection samples were considered necessary. SARS-CoV-2 specificity of the second-wave clones peaking on day 37 was not confirmed. Contracting CD4+ clones turned up mainly in the CM and EM memory subsets, whereas EMRA was where CD8+ clones were enriched.

TCRdb names Illumina NovaSeq 6000 as the instrument used. TCRalpha and TCRbeta cDNA libraries were built by 5'RACE with constant-segment primers, adding sample barcodes and unique molecular identifiers. Trizol reagent was used to extract RNA from every sample. Library amplification was performed in two PCR steps, and a second sample barcode and Illumina TruSeq adapters were introduced in the second step. Sequencing of libraries was performed on an Illumina NovaSeq with 2 x 150 bp paired-end reads. Under the source paper's analysis protocol: With migec v1.2.7, reads were demultiplexed and then collapsed into UMI-guided consensus sequences. Using mixcr v2.1.11, UMI consensuses were aligned to TRA and TRB V and J templates and then assembled into clonotypes. A clonotype was counted as expanded or contracted only when both edgeR and NoisET called the clonotype significant, with the noise models trained on biological replicates. For edgeR calls, the cutoffs were a false discovery rate-adjusted p below 0.01 and a log2 fold-change threshold of 1. PCA with hierarchical clustering of max-normalized trajectories of the 1000 most abundant clonotypes was used as exploratory dynamics analysis. Each responding clone was given a CD4 or CD8 phenotype based on the CD4+ and CD8+ repertoires, which had been sequenced separately. TCRdb reanalyzed the raw reads on its own, using fastp at Q25 for trimming and MiXCR for clone calling, and kept in-frame beta chains. Every distinct CDR3 protein forms one entry, paired with its most common genes and DNA. The authors' filters were not applied to this entry. Counted in this sample were about 440,000 distinct CDR3 sequences; about 20% of them appeared once. In total, the top ten clones hold roughly 8.4% of the sample.

The specimen was PBMCs or a T cell subset sorted from them (not recorded which). This TCR derives from an adult woman who had mild COVID-19 (a few samples of this study predate the infection). The sample titles of this study are shuffled in the database, so cell type and time point are left out; the donor was told from shared clones. The chain is assembled from TRBV20-1 and TRBJ2-7; the D call is tentative, TRBD1 or TRBD2, as each matches 6 bases. The CDR3 protein: CSASLRGSGFREQYF. In nucleotide form, the sequence is TGCAGTGCTAGCCTAAGGGGGAGCGGGTTTAGGGAGCAGTACTTC.